This T cell receptor beta chain was identified in a study of T cell repertoires in cytomegalovirus infection. For the study at large: It was recently identified HLA-C-restricted and well-studied HLA-B-restricted CMV epitopes that the study used.

The V gene lost 3 bases and the J gene lost 5 bases, with 5 bases spanning the gap. Germline-derived CDR1 and CDR2 are SGHTA and FQGNSA. CDR3 length equals 11 residues. This clonotype was detected ten times or more. Antigen unknown. TCRdb called the reads again in MiXCR, with one record for every CDR3 protein. The sample yields a few hundred thousand distinct CDR3 sequences, under 45% seen once. The genes are TRBV7-2 and TRBJ2-7; D call uncertain. The material sequenced was cultured PBMCs, taken from culture after CMV antigen stimulation. The TCR sequence derives from a human donor in good health (CMV status not recorded). Some clones in this sample may be carry-over from other donors' samples. The CDR3 protein is CASSFLNEQYF. In nucleotides, the CDR3 is TGTGCCAGCAGCTTCTTAAACGAGCAGTACTTC. Full variable domain (rest looked up from reference TRBV7-2 and TRBJ2-7): GAGVSQSPSNKVTEKGKDVELRCDPISGHTALYWYRQSLGQGLEFLIYFQGNSAPDKSGLPSDRFSAERTGGSVSTLTIQRTQQEDSAVYLCASSFLNEQYFGPGTRLTVT.